The next 31 T cell receptor beta chains were all read from a single sample in a study of blood T cell repertoires in COVID-19. The protocol was immunoSEQ multiplex PCR, while the TCRdb copy is restricted to in-frame clones and leaves out a portion. The sample has around 230,000 clones, around 88% seen once; the top ten hold approximately 2.3%. Sequenced input: PBMCs or T cells enriched from blood (not recorded which). The origin of the receptors is a woman between 40 and 55 years old with acute COVID-19.

The genes are TRBV27 and TRBJ1-6, with 7 positions matching TRBD1. Germline trimming cut 6 bases from V and 7 bases from J; bases unmatched to any gene: 9. The CDR3 covers 15 residues. Germline CDR1 and CDR2: MNHEY and SMNVEV (reference sequence). CDR3 DNA: TGTGCCAGCAGGCCGACAGGGACGTTAAATTCACCCCTCCACTTT. Translated: CASRPTGTLNSPLHF.

This clone was observed once. CDR3 sequence reads: CASSPQRGHEQYF. In nucleotides, the CDR3 is TGTGCCAGCTCACCACAAAGGGGGCATGAGCAGTACTTC. The chain joins TRBV18 to TRBJ2-7; 7 positions match TRBD1. Germline V gives CDR1 KGHSH, CDR2 LQKENI. The CDR3 contains 13 residues. The J segment lost 7 bases and the V segment lost 1 base, leaving 4 bases of the junction unmatched. The full variable domain, its missing parts supplied by reference TRBV18 and TRBJ2-7, is NAGVMQNPRHLVRRRGQEARLRCSPMKGHSHVYWYRQLPEEGLKFMVYLQKENIIDESGMPKERFSAEFPKEGPSILRIQQVVRGDSAAYFCASSPQRGHEQYFGPGTRLTVT.

The rearrangement joins TRBV6-4 to TRBJ2-3; 9 positions agree with TRBD2. CDR1 MRHNA and CDR2 SNTAGT come from the germline V gene. V gave up 8 bases and J gave up 2 bases; unmatched junction bases: 11. The CDR3 spans 16 residues. The CDR3 coding sequence is TGTGCCAGCCCCTTGATAGCGGGAGACCTCACAGATACGCAGTATTTT. Translated: CASPLIAGDLTDTQYF.

CDR3 DNA: TGTGCCAGCGTCGGTCGGGGGGCTTACGAGCAGTACGTC. It encodes CASVGRGAYEQYV. The chain links TRBV2 to TRBJ2-7; a weak D match, TRBD2 (7 bases). Germline values: CDR1 SNHLY, CDR2 FYNNEI. The CDR3 runs to 13 residues. Trimming cost V 8 bases and J 4 bases, with 15 bases left between them.

The rearrangement uses TRBV6-5 and TRBJ1-4; unclear D gene. With 0 bases removed from V and 5 bases from J, the gap between germline ends came to 10 bases. The germline V gene encodes CDR1 MNHEY and CDR2 SVGAGI. The CDR3 extends over 15 amino acids. CDR3 nucleotides: TGTGCCAGCAGTTACTCTCAGGCGTTCAATGAAAAACTGTTTTTT. Translation: CASSYSQAFNEKLFF.

The CDR3 nucleotides are TGCGCCAGCAGCTTGGCCGGACAGGGAGGAGGCTATGGCTACACCTTC. Translating gives CASSLAGQGGGYGYTF. The chain combines TRBV5-1 with TRBJ1-2; 8 bases map to TRBD1. CDR1 and CDR2 (germline): SGHRS, YFSETQ. Trimming at V came to 0 bases and at J to 4 bases, leaving 8 bases not matched to a gene. The CDR3 covers 16 residues.

The chain recombines TRBV24-1 with TRBJ2-3; 7 nucleotides match TRBD1. The CDR3 contains 15 residues. Germline CDR1 and CDR2: KGHDR and SFDVKD. Trimming cost V 3 bases and J 5 bases; bases outside gene matches: 7. CDR3: CATSDTPGQKDTQYF. In nucleotides, the CDR3 is TGTGCCACCAGTGATACACCGGGACAGAAAGATACGCAGTATTTT.

V is TRBV3-1 (or the pseudogene TRBV3-2) and J is TRBJ2-1, with 10 bases fitting TRBD2. Germline V CDR1 and CDR2: LGHDT, YNNKEL (reference sequence). Germline trimming cut 0 bases from V and 3 bases from J; bases unmatched to any gene: 5. The CDR3 totals 17 residues. CDR3 region: CASSQDLAGVSYNEQFF. CDR3 nucleotide sequence: TGTGCCAGCAGCCAAGACCTAGCGGGAGTAAGCTACAATGAGCAGTTCTTC.

The chain employs TRBV29-1 and TRBJ1-3, with a weak D call TRBD1 (5 bases). Trimming pared 7 bases from V and 3 bases from J, leaving 16 bases between. This CDR3 comprises 14 residues. Germline V gene data show CDR1 as SQVTM and CDR2 as ANQGSEA. CDR3 residues: CSAGGLSDGNTIYF. The CDR3 coding sequence is TGCAGCGCGGGGGGACTATCTGATGGAAACACCATATATTTT.

The gene calls are TRBV2 and TRBJ2-4; 11 bases are shared with TRBD1. The CDR3 is made up of 13 amino acids. Germline V gene lookup returns CDR1 SNHLY and CDR2 FYNNEI. J lost 10 bases, V lost 6 bases, and 5 bases had no gene match. CDR3: CASRGDRGSIQYF. CDR3 nucleotides: TGTGCCAGCAGGGGGGACAGGGGGTCTATTCAGTACTTC. The whole variable domain, remainder taken from reference TRBV2 and TRBJ2-4, is EPEVTQTPSHQVTQMGQEVILRCVPISNHLYFYWYRQILGQKVEFLVSFYNNEISEKSEIFDDQFSVERPDGSNFTLKIRSTKLEDSAMYFCASRGDRGSIQYFGAGTRLSVL.

The chain employs TRBV13 and TRBJ2-3; weak D call: TRBD1 (5 bases). Germline CDR1 reads PRHDT; CDR2 reads FYEKMQ (reference sequence). The CDR3 length is 15 residues. V shed 5 bases and J shed 3 bases, with 15 bases lying between them. CDR3 sequence reads: CASSLQGSSTDTQYF. Written as DNA, the CDR3 is TGTGCCAGCAGCCTCCAGGGATCATCGACAGATACGCAGTATTTT.

A few counts support this clone. The chain couples TRBV28 to TRBJ1-6; 10 bases agree with TRBD1. Per the germline V gene, CDR1 is MDHEN and CDR2 is SYDVKM. With V trimmed by 5 bases and J by 9 bases, 7 bases remained unmatched. The CDR3 totals 15 residues. CDR3 DNA: TGTGCCAGCAGTCCCCTGACAGGGGGCGTTTCACCCCTCCACTTT. Encoded protein: CASSPLTGGVSPLHF.

In DNA, the CDR3 is TGTGCCAGTAGTAGGGGCGGGGCTGGCACAGATACGCAGTATTTT. Translation: CASSRGGAGTDTQYF. V gene TRBV19 combines with J gene TRBJ2-3; TRBD2 is a possible D gene (6 bases). Trimming removed 4 bases at V and 1 base at J, with 12 bases between. Germline V gene lookup returns CDR1 LNHDA and CDR2 SQIVND (reference sequence). This CDR3 has 15 residues.

The rearrangement links TRBV25-1 to TRBJ1-1; no clear D gene. CDR3 length: 15 residues. V lost 6 bases and J lost 2, with 16 bases in between. CDR1 is MGHDK, CDR2 SYGVNS, per germline. The CDR3 sequence: CASSPQSITNTEAFF. The CDR3 bases are TGTGCCAGCAGCCCACAGTCTATCACTAACACTGAAGCTTTCTTT.

This CDR3 is CASSFPGQPNGYTF. CDR3 bases: TGTGCCAGCAGTTTCCCCGGACAACCCAATGGCTACACCTTC. The chain combines TRBV6-6 with TRBJ1-2; D possibly corresponds to TRBD1 (5 bases). Per germline, CDR1 MNHNY and CDR2 SVGAGI (reference sequence). Deletions cut 4 bases from V and 6 bases from J, with 15 bases between. The CDR3 has 14 amino acids.

The chain combines TRBV11-2 with TRBJ1-1; D may be TRBD1 (6 bases). Trimming cost V 1 base and J 11 bases, with 14 bases left between them. The germline gives CDR1 SGHAT, CDR2 FQNNGV. This CDR3 contains 13 residues. CDR3 amino acids: CASSLGLQGTAFF. The CDR3 nucleotides read TGTGCCAGCAGCTTAGGCCTTCAGGGGACGGCTTTCTTT. The variable domain in full, completed from reference TRBV11-2 and TRBJ1-1, reads EAGVAQSPRYKIIEKRQSVAFWCNPISGHATLYWYQQILGQGPKLLIQFQNNGVVDDSQLPKDRFSAERLKGVDSTLKIQPAKLEDSAVYLCASSLGLQGTAFFGQGTRLTVV.

The rearrangement links TRBV2 to TRBJ1-6; D is perhaps TRBD1 (6 bases). The V and J ends lost 5 bases and 7 bases respectively, with 15 bases between them. The length of the CDR3 is 15 residues. Germline CDR1 is SNHLY and CDR2 is FYNNEI. CDR3 loop: CASSKGGQGNSPLHF. CDR3 nucleotide sequence: TGTGCCAGCAGTAAGGGGGGGCAGGGGAATTCACCCCTCCACTTT.

V usage is TRBV7-2 and J usage is TRBJ1-6, with a tentative D call TRBD1 (6 bases). Germline CDR1 and CDR2: SGHTA and FQGNSA. CDR3 length: 17 amino acids. Trimming pared 6 bases from V and 7 bases from J, leaving 22 bases between. This CDR3 reads CASSTPWRQGTNSPLHF. DNA of the CDR3: TGTGCCAGCAGTACCCCATGGCGGCAGGGGACAAATTCACCCCTCCACTTT.

The chain is built from TRBV7-9 and TRBJ1-2; no clear D. The CDR3 totals 15 residues. Trimming cost V 1 base and J 1 base, with 10 bases left between them. CDR1 is SEHNR and CDR2 is FQNEAQ in the germline V gene (reference sequence). CDR3 coding DNA: TGTGCCAGCAGCTTAGTCGGTCGGGTTAACTATGGCTACACCTTC. It specifies CASSLVGRVNYGYTF. Looking up the rest from reference TRBV7-9 and TRBJ1-2 gives the full variable domain: DTGVSQNPRHKITKRGQNVTFRCDPISEHNRLYWYRQTLGQGPEFLTYFQNEAQLEKSRLLSDRFSAERPKGSFSTLEIQRTEQGDSAMYLCASSLVGRVNYGYTFGSGTRLTVV.

The chain recombines TRBV9 with TRBJ1-2; D is ambiguous. Trimming took off 1 base at V and 3 bases at J, with 10 bases between the two ends. This CDR3 region has 14 residues. Germline-derived CDR1 and CDR2 are SGDLS and YYNGEE. The CDR3 nucleotides read TGTGCCAGCAGCGTACGGGATGTGGACTATGGCTACACCTTC. As protein: CASSVRDVDYGYTF.

This sequence joins TRBV3-1 (or the pseudogene TRBV3-2) and TRBJ2-3; 10 bases match TRBD2. Germline V gives CDR1 LGHDT, CDR2 YNNKEL (reference sequence). With 2 bases clipped from V and 2 bases from J, the junction kept 7 bases outside the gene matches. CDR3 size: 17 residues. CDR3 bases: TGTGCCAGCAGCCAAATGAGTAGCGGGGGGACCACAGATACGCAGTATTTT. This encodes CASSQMSSGGTTDTQYF.

With respect to this clone: Distinct nucleotide sequences in the sample also encode this CDR3. This sequence joins TRBV19 and TRBJ1-2; TRBD1 aligns across 8 bases. The CDR3 consists of 13 residues. Germline lookup yields CDR1 LNHDA and CDR2 SQIVND (reference sequence). V was pared by 4 bases and J by 3 bases, with 1 base of the junction left unmatched. The CDR3 spells CASSTTGDYGYTF. DNA of the CDR3: TGTGCCAGTAGTACGACAGGGGACTATGGCTACACCTTC.

This chain uses TRBV7-2 with TRBJ2-5; tentative D call: TRBD1 (5 bases). V gave up 5 bases and J gave up 4 bases, with 14 bases separating them. The length of the CDR3 is 14 residues. Germline-derived CDR1 and CDR2 are SGHTA and FQGNSA. Written as DNA, the CDR3 is TGTGCCAGCAGCATTAGATGGGGCCCAGAGACCCAGTACTTC. It codes for CASSIRWGPETQYF.

J is TRBJ1-3 and V is TRBV30; D ambiguous. Trimming shortened V by 0 bases and J by 9 bases, and 15 bases separated the two germline ends. Looked up from germline, CDR1 is GTSNPN and CDR2 is SVGIG (reference sequence). The CDR3 is made up of 14 amino acids. DNA for the CDR3: TGTGCCTGGAGTGTGATAGCAAACGAGGGCACCATATATTTT. Translation gives CAWSVIANEGTIYF.

V usage is TRBV14 and J usage is TRBJ2-3; D perhaps matches TRBD2 (6 bases). The CDR3 consists of 14 residues. Per the germline V gene, CDR1 is SGHDN and CDR2 is FVKESK. V shed 4 bases and J shed 2 bases, with 10 bases lying between them. CDR3 sequence (DNA): TGTGCCAGCAGCCCCCTGGACTACACAGATACGCAGTATTTT. It encodes CASSPLDYTDTQYF.

The gene calls are TRBV27 and TRBJ1-6; tentative D call: TRBD1 (6 bases). V lost 6 bases to trimming and J lost 6 bases, with 12 bases between them. The CDR3 covers 14 residues. Germline CDR1 MNHEY, CDR2 SMNVEV (reference sequence). The CDR3 bases are TGTGCCAGCAGCACGAACAGGGTTAATTCACCCCTCCACTTT. It encodes CASSTNRVNSPLHF.

This chain connects TRBV5-1 to TRBJ1-1; TRBD1 might be the D (5 bases). Germline loops: CDR1 SGHRS, CDR2 YFSETQ. CDR3 length: 15 residues. Trimming cost V 7 bases and J 2 bases, with 18 bases left between them. The CDR3 nucleotides read TGCGCCAGCTCCCTCCAGGGATTCTCAAACACTGAAGCTTTCTTT. Translation: CASSLQGFSNTEAFF.

This chain joins TRBV29-1 and TRBJ2-1; D may be TRBD2 (5 bases). The length of the CDR3 is 12 residues. Germline values: CDR1 SQVTM, CDR2 ANQGSEA. V was cut by 4 bases and J by 6 bases, with 10 bases left in between. CDR3 residues: CSVGPAGNEQFF. The CDR3, as DNA: TGCAGCGTTGGGCCTGCGGGCAATGAGCAGTTCTTC.

V is TRBV10-2 and J is TRBJ1-1, with 10 positions matching TRBD1. Germline loops: CDR1 WSHSY, CDR2 SAAADI. J was trimmed by 3 bases and V by 9 bases; bases with no gene match: 13. This CDR3 has 16 residues. CDR3 coding DNA: TGCGCCAGTCGGGACAGGGGCCGCGGGGATTACACTGAAGCTTTCTTT. Protein: CASRDRGRGDYTEAFF.

The chain has TRBV5-1 and TRBJ1-2, with D perhaps matching TRBD1 (5 bases). The germline gives CDR1 SGHRS, CDR2 YFSETQ. With 3 bases removed from V and 1 base from J, the gap between germline ends came to 16 bases. This CDR3 spans 16 amino acids. The CDR3 protein is CASSSGRTLLNYGYTF. The CDR3 DNA is TGCGCCAGCAGCTCTGGGAGGACACTACTTAACTATGGCTACACCTTC. The variable domain in full, with the rest retrieved from reference TRBV5-1 and TRBJ1-2, is KAGVTQTPRYLIKTRGQQVTLSCSPISGHRSVSWYQQTPGQGLQFLFEYFSETQRNKGNFPGRFSGRQFSNSRSEMNVSTLELGDSALYLCASSSGRTLLNYGYTFGSGTRLTVV.

The chain is built from TRBV3-1 (or the pseudogene TRBV3-2) and TRBJ1-1, with D unclear. Trimming pared 3 bases from V and 1 base from J, leaving 12 bases between. Germline lookup yields CDR1 LGHDT and CDR2 YNNKEL (reference sequence). The CDR3 consists of 15 residues. The DNA for the CDR3 is TGTGCCAGCAGCCAGGTCTGCGCGTCGAACACTGAAGCTTTCTTT. Translated, it gives CASSQVCASNTEAFF.